These T cell receptor beta chains were read from a single sample in a study of T-cell reconstitution after alpha-beta-depleted transplantation in children. TCRdb passed the PCR reads through MiXCR, listing each CDR3 protein once. The sample includes around 270,000 distinct CDR3 sequences, around 7.1% of them seen just once. Sequenced here: peripheral blood, sampled 360 days after TCRalphabeta/CD19-depleted stem cell transplant. The receptors derive from a female patient between 2 and 10 years old who had a stem cell transplant for Fanconi anemia, so the T cells may come from the graft donor. The CDR3 runs from the conserved cysteine through the conserved F or W. D genes are given only for firm matches. Where a row states a size, it is once, few, many or the class of an expanded clone; other rows omit it.

size: many
J: TRBJ2-5
V: TRBV6-1
D: NA
DNA: TGTGCCAGCAGCCCCCTATACCATGACCCTCAAGAGACCCAGTACTTC
CDR3: CASSPLYHDPQETQYF

size: many
J: TRBJ1-2
V: TRBV24-1
D: NA
DNA: TGTGCCACCTCCGGGGTCAAAAACTATGGCTACACCTTC
CDR3: CATSGVKNYGYTF

size: NA
J: TRBJ2-1
V: TRBV7-9
D: NA
DNA: TGTGCCAGCAGCTTAGTCGAGTGTGAGCAGTTCTTC
CDR3: CASSLVECEQFF

size: many
J: TRBJ2-5
V: TRBV11-2
D: TRBD2
DNA: TGTGCCAGCACCCCAGGACTAGCGGTTTCCGAGACCCAGTACTTC
CDR3: CASTPGLAVSETQYF

size: many
J: TRBJ2-7
V: TRBV7-9
D: NA
DNA: TGTGCCAGCAGCTCAACGGGACCCCAGAACTACGAGCAGTACTTC
CDR3: CASSSTGPQNYEQYF

size: few
J: TRBJ2-1
V: TRBV2
D: NA
DNA: TGTGCCAGCCGGCGGGGTGGAACGTCCTACAATGAGCAGTTCTTC
CDR3: CASRRGGTSYNEQFF

size: many
J: TRBJ1-6
V: TRBV18
D: NA
DNA: TGTGCCAGCTCAGATTTTCCGGGCGAGAATTCACCCCTCCACTTT
CDR3: CASSDFPGENSPLHF

size: NA
J: TRBJ2-7
V: TRBV5-1
D: TRBD1
DNA: TGCGCCAGCAGCTTGGCTGGGACAGGGTTGTACGAGCAGTACTTC
CDR3: CASSLAGTGLYEQYF

size: NA
J: TRBJ1-2
V: TRBV7-2
D: NA
DNA: TGTGCCAGCAGCCCACTAAGCCTGGGTCATAACTATGGCTACACCTTC
CDR3: CASSPLSLGHNYGYTF

size: many
J: TRBJ2-7
V: TRBV29-1
D: NA
DNA: TGCAGCGTTGCCGGGTCCCCCTACGAGCAGTACTTC
CDR3: CSVAGSPYEQYF

size: NA
J: TRBJ2-2
V: TRBV7-7
D: NA
DNA: TGTGCTAGCAGATACGGACAGAACACCGGGGAGCTGTTTTTT
CDR3: CASRYGQNTGELFF

size: NA
J: TRBJ1-1
V: TRBV5-1
D: NA
DNA: TGCGCCAGCAGCTTGCTCGGGGGCCCAGTTAAAACGAACACTGAAGCTTTCTTT
CDR3: CASSLLGGPVKTNTEAFF

size: many
J: TRBJ2-1
V: TRBV24-1
D: TRBD2
DNA: TGTGCCACGGGACAGACTAGCGGGAGGCTTCCTAGCTCCTACAATGAGCAGTTCTTC
CDR3: CATGQTSGRLPSSYNEQFF

size: many
J: TRBJ2-3
V: TRBV5-1
D: NA
DNA: TGCGCCAGCAGCTCTCTTATATTCACAGATACGCAGTATTTT
CDR3: CASSSLIFTDTQYF

size: many
J: TRBJ1-2
V: TRBV29-1
D: NA
DNA: TGCAGCGTTTCTAGCCAGGGGAGGGAGAGGGGCTACACCTTC
CDR3: CSVSSQGRERGYTF

size: many
J: TRBJ2-1
V: TRBV7-9
D: NA
DNA: TGTGCCAGCAGCTTCTCCGTAAATGAGCAGTTCTTC
CDR3: CASSFSVNEQFF

size: NA
J: TRBJ1-2
V: TRBV2
D: NA
DNA: TGTGCCAGCAGCCCCCTCTTCGGGGCAGGGGTGTATGGCTACACCTTC
CDR3: CASSPLFGAGVYGYTF

size: few
J: TRBJ1-1
V: TRBV5-5
D: NA
DNA: TGTGCCAGCAGCTTGCAGGGACCAAACACTGAAGCTTTCTTT
CDR3: CASSLQGPNTEAFF

size: few
J: TRBJ2-3
V: TRBV9
D: NA
DNA: TGTGCCAGCAGCGGGGGCCTGGGGCCAGATACGCAGTATTTT
CDR3: CASSGGLGPDTQYF

size: many
J: TRBJ2-3
V: TRBV18
D: NA
DNA: TGTGCCAGCTCACCGGCTTATTTGTCAGAAGTAGAATTT
CDR3: CASSPAYLSEVEF

size: many
J: TRBJ2-7
V: TRBV6-1
D: TRBD1
DNA: TGTGCCAGCAGGTTGGACAGGGAGCCCCCCCTCTCCTACGAGCAGTACTTC
CDR3: CASRLDREPPLSYEQYF

size: few
J: TRBJ1-5
V: TRBV5-1
D: NA
DNA: TGCGCCAGCAGCTTGGCAGGGGTGTCCGATCAGCCCCAGCATTTT
CDR3: CASSLAGVSDQPQHF

size: many
J: TRBJ2-1
V: TRBV6-2/TRBV6-3
D: TRBD2
DNA: TGTGCCAGCAGTCAACTAGCGGGGGGGCCTAAGGCCTACAATGAGCAGTTCTTC
CDR3: CASSQLAGGPKAYNEQFF

size: many
J: TRBJ1-1
V: TRBV6-5
D: NA
DNA: TGTGCCAGCAGTTGGGGGGACTACACTGAAGCTTTCTTT
CDR3: CASSWGDYTEAFF

size: NA
J: TRBJ1-2
V: TRBV7-2
D: TRBD1
DNA: TGTGCCAGCAGCTTAGCCGGAGGGGGCCGACTCCACTATGGCTACACCTTC
CDR3: CASSLAGGGRLHYGYTF

size: many
J: TRBJ2-7
V: TRBV20-1
D: TRBD1
DNA: TGCAGTGCTAGAGCCCCGGACAGGGCTACCTACGAGCAGTACTTC
CDR3: CSARAPDRATYEQYF

size: many
J: TRBJ1-1
V: TRBV20-1
D: TRBD1
DNA: TGCAGTGCTAGGGACGGGACAGGGCCGAACACTGAAGCTTTCTTT
CDR3: CSARDGTGPNTEAFF

size: NA
J: TRBJ2-5
V: TRBV7-3
D: TRBD2
DNA: TGTGCCAGCAGCGGGACTAGCCAAGAGACCCAGTACTTC
CDR3: CASSGTSQETQYF

size: NA
J: TRBJ2-7
V: TRBV25-1
D: TRBD2
DNA: TGTGCCAGCAGCCCAAATACATTGGGACTAGCGGAAAACTACGAGCAGTACTTC
CDR3: CASSPNTLGLAENYEQYF

size: many
J: TRBJ2-1
V: TRBV20-1
D: TRBD1
DNA: TGCAGTGCTAATCAACCGGGACAGTCCTACAATGAGCAGTTCTTC
CDR3: CSANQPGQSYNEQFF

size: many
J: TRBJ1-3
V: TRBV5-1
D: TRBD1
DNA: TGCGCCAGCAGCTTGGTAGGGACAGAGGGCACCATATATTTT
CDR3: CASSLVGTEGTIYF

size: few
J: TRBJ1-3
V: TRBV12-3/TRBV12-4
D: NA
DNA: TGTGCCAGCAGTTTTTCGGGATCGGAGGACACCATATATTTT
CDR3: CASSFSGSEDTIYF

size: many
J: TRBJ1-3
V: TRBV15
D: NA
DNA: TGTGCCACCAGCAGAGATCTACTGGCAGGGGATCGGTCTGGAAACACCATATATTTT
CDR3: CATSRDLLAGDRSGNTIYF

size: many
J: TRBJ2-3
V: TRBV2
D: TRBD2
DNA: TGTGCCAGTCAGGGGACTAGCTTAGATACGCAGTATTTT
CDR3: CASQGTSLDTQYF

size: many
J: TRBJ2-3
V: TRBV12-3/TRBV12-4
D: TRBD2
DNA: TGTGCCAGCAGACCACAACTAGCGGGGGACACAGATACGCAGTATTTT
CDR3: CASRPQLAGDTDTQYF

size: NA
J: TRBJ2-2
V: TRBV28
D: NA
DNA: TGTGCCAGCAGTCCGCCCCGGGCGCCCACCGGGGAGCTGTTTTTT
CDR3: CASSPPRAPTGELFF

size: many
J: TRBJ2-1
V: TRBV5-1
D: NA
DNA: TGCGCCAGCAGCTTCCGGGCAGGGGGGCCTTTTGGTCAGTTCTTC
CDR3: CASSFRAGGPFGQFF

size: many
J: TRBJ1-4
V: TRBV6-1
D: NA
DNA: TGTGCCAGCAACTCACAGGGTCTGGGAAAACTGTTTTTT
CDR3: CASNSQGLGKLFF

size: NA
J: TRBJ2-3
V: TRBV14
D: NA
DNA: TGTGCCAGCAGCCCGACTTCATTCATCACAGATACGCAGTATTTT
CDR3: CASSPTSFITDTQYF

size: many
J: TRBJ2-3
V: TRBV5-1
D: NA
DNA: TGCGCCAGCACCTTCGGGGTTAGCACAGATACGCAGTATTTT
CDR3: CASTFGVSTDTQYF

size: NA
J: TRBJ2-2
V: TRBV4-1
D: NA
DNA: TGCGCCAGCAGCCAAGGGCCTCAGGGTTGGTCCGGGGAGCTGTTTTTT
CDR3: CASSQGPQGWSGELFF

size: NA
J: TRBJ2-1
V: TRBV2
D: TRBD2
DNA: TGTGCCAGTACCGGGACTAGGGCCTACAATGAGCAGTTCTTC
CDR3: CASTGTRAYNEQFF

size: many
J: TRBJ1-3
V: TRBV28
D: NA
DNA: TGTGCCAGCAGTTTCTCTGGAAACACCATATATTTT
CDR3: CASSFSGNTIYF

size: many
J: TRBJ1-1
V: TRBV5-1
D: NA
DNA: TGCGCCAGCAGCTTGGGTCCCCCCATGAACACTGAAGCTTTCTTT
CDR3: CASSLGPPMNTEAFF

size: many
J: TRBJ2-2
V: TRBV12-3/TRBV12-4
D: NA
DNA: TGTGCCAGCAGCCCCAGCGTAGGGGCTGGCACCGGGGAGCTGTTTTTT
CDR3: CASSPSVGAGTGELFF

size: many
J: TRBJ2-5
V: TRBV12-3/TRBV12-4
D: NA
DNA: TGTGCCAGCAGTTTAAGGGCGGTTCAAGAGACCCAGTACTTC
CDR3: CASSLRAVQETQYF

size: many
J: TRBJ1-6
V: TRBV12-3/TRBV12-4
D: NA
DNA: TGTGCCAGCAGTTTGGGCAGGGTGGATTCACCCCTCCACTTT
CDR3: CASSLGRVDSPLHF

size: few
J: TRBJ2-7
V: TRBV27
D: TRBD1
DNA: TGTGCCAGCAGTCCCGGGACAGGGGGCCCCGTTTCCTACGAGCAGTACTTC
CDR3: CASSPGTGGPVSYEQYF

size: many
J: TRBJ2-7
V: TRBV6-5
D: NA
DNA: TGTGCCAGCAGTTTCGGTCTCTCCTACGAGCAGTACTTC
CDR3: CASSFGLSYEQYF

size: few
J: TRBJ2-3
V: TRBV7-2
D: TRBD2
DNA: TGTGCCAGCAAAGATAGCGGGCACCGGGGGGATACGCAGTATTTT
CDR3: CASKDSGHRGDTQYF

size: NA
J: TRBJ2-4
V: TRBV5-6
D: NA
DNA: TGTGCCAGCAGCTTGTTCCTCCCATCCGGATCCAAAAACATTCAGTACTTC
CDR3: CASSLFLPSGSKNIQYF

size: many
J: TRBJ2-5
V: TRBV10-2
D: NA
DNA: TGCGCCAGCAGTGATGAGGGCAGGGGTGAGACCCAGTACTTC
CDR3: CASSDEGRGETQYF

size: few
J: TRBJ2-3
V: TRBV18
D: NA
DNA: TGTGCCAGCTCACAGTTGCGGCCCCAAACAGATACGCAGTATTTT
CDR3: CASSQLRPQTDTQYF

size: many
J: TRBJ2-2
V: TRBV4-3
D: NA
DNA: TGCGCCAGCAGCCAAAGAAAGGTGGGGTTGACCACCGGGGAGCTGTTTTTT
CDR3: CASSQRKVGLTTGELFF

size: many
J: TRBJ2-3
V: TRBV29-1
D: NA
DNA: TGCAGCGTTGATCCCACAGATACGCAGTATTTT
CDR3: CSVDPTDTQYF

size: few
J: TRBJ2-3
V: TRBV9
D: TRBD2
DNA: TGTGCCAGCAGCGTAAGCGGGGGGGGACCCTTAACAGATACGCAGTATTTT
CDR3: CASSVSGGGPLTDTQYF

size: few
J: TRBJ2-3
V: TRBV5-1
D: TRBD2
DNA: TGCGCCAGCAGCAAACAGAGCGGGAGGGGGGCCTTCACAGATACGCAGTATTTT
CDR3: CASSKQSGRGAFTDTQYF

size: many
J: TRBJ2-7
V: TRBV28
D: TRBD1
DNA: TGTGCCAGCAGTCGGACAGGGGACTACGAGCAGTACTTC
CDR3: CASSRTGDYEQYF

size: many
J: TRBJ1-3
V: TRBV12-3/TRBV12-4
D: NA
DNA: TGTGCCAGCAGCCCTAGGAACCGATTCTCTGGAAACACCATATATTTT
CDR3: CASSPRNRFSGNTIYF

size: many
J: TRBJ1-5
V: TRBV7-9
D: NA
DNA: TGTGCCAGCAGCTTAGGTGTTGATAGCAATCAGCCCCAGCATTTT
CDR3: CASSLGVDSNQPQHF